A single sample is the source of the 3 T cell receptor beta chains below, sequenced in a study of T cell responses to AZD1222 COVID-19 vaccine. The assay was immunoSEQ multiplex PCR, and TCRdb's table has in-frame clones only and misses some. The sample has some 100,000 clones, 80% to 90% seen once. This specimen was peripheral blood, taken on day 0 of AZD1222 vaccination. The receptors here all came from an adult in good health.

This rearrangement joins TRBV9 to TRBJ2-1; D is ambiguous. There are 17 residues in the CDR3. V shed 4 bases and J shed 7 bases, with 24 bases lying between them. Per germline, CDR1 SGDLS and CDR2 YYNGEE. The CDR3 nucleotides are TGTGCCAGCAGCACCCTCCTAACTTCCACCTACGGGAATGAGCAGTTCTTC. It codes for CASSTLLTSTYGNEQFF.

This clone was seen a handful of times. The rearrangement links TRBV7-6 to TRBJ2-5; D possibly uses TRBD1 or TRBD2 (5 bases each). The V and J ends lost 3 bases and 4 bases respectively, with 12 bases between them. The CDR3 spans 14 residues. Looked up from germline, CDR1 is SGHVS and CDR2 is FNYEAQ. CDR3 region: CASSFGTRIETQYF. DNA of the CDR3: TGTGCCAGCAGCTTCGGGACCAGAATAGAGACCCAGTACTTC. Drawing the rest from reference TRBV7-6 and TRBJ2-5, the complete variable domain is GAGVSQSPRYKVTKRGQDVALRCDPISGHVSLYWYRQALGQGPEFLTYFNYEAQQDKSGLPNDRFSAERPEGSISTLTIQRTEQRDSAMYRCASSFGTRIETQYFGPGTRLLVL.

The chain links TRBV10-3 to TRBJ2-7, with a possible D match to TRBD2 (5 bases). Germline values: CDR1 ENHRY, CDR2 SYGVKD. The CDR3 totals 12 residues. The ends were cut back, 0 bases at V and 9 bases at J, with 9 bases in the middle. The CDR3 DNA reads TGTGCCATCAGTGAGTCGTGGGAGTGGCAGTACTTC. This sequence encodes CAISESWEWQYF.